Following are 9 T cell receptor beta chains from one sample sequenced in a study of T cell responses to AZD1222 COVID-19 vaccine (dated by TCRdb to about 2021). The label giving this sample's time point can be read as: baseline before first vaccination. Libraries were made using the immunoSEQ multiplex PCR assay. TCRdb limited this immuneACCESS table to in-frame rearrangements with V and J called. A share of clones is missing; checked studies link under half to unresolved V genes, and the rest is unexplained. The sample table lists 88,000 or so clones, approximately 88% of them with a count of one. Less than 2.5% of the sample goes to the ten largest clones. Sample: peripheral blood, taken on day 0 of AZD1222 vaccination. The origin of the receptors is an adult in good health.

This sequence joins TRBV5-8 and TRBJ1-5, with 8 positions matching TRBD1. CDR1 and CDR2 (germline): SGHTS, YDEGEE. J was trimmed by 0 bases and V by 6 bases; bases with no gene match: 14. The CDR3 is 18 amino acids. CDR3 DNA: TGTGCCAGCACCCATGGACAGGGAGGTTCTTATAGCAATCAGCCCCAGCATTTT. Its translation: CASTHGQGGSYSNQPQHF.

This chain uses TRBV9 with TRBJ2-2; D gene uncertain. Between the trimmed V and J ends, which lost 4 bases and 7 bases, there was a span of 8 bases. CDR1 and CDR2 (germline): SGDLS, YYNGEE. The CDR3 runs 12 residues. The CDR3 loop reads CASSPGHGELFF. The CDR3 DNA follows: TGTGCCAGCAGCCCTGGCCACGGGGAGCTGTTTTTT.

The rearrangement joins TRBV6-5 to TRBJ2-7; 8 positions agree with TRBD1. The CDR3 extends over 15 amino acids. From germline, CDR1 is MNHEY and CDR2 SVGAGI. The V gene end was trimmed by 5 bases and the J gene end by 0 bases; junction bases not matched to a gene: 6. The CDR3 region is CASSNRQGISYEQYF. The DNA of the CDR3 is TGTGCCAGCAGTAATCGACAGGGGATCTCCTACGAGCAGTACTTC.

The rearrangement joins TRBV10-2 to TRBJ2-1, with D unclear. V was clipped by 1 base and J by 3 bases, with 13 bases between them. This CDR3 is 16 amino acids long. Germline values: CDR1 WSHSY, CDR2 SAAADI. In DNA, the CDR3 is TGCGCCAGCAGTGAGTACAATGGGGTACGCTACAATGAGCAGTTCTTC. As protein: CASSEYNGVRYNEQFF.

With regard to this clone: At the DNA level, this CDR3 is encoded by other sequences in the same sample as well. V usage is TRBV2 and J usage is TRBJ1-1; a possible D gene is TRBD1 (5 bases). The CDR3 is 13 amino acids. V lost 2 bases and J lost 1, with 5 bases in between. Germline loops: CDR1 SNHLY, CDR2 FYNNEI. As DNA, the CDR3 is TGTGCCAGCAGTGAACAGGGGAACACTGAAGCTTTCTTT. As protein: CASSEQGNTEAFF.

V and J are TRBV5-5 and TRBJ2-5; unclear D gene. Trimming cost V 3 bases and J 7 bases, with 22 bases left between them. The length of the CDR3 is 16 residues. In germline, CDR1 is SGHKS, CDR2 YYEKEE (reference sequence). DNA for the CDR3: TGTGCCAGCAGCTCCCGCCCCAGTGACTTAGATCCGACCCAGTACTTC. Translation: CASSSRPSDLDPTQYF.

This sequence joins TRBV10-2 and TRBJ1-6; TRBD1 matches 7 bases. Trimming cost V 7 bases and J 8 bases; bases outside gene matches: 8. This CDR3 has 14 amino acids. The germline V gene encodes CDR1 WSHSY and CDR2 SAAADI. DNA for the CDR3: TGCGCCAGCAATATTGGACAGGTGGATTCACCCCTCCACTTT. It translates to CASNIGQVDSPLHF.

The CDR3 sequence: CASSAQGADYGYTF. The CDR3 DNA follows: TGCGCCAGCAGTGCCCAGGGGGCTGACTATGGCTACACCTTC. The genes are TRBV10-2 and TRBJ1-2; TRBD1 matches at 8 bases. The junction had 4 bases not matched to a gene; V was cut back by 4 bases and J by 3 bases. CDR3 length: 14 residues. The germline gives CDR1 WSHSY, CDR2 SAAADI.

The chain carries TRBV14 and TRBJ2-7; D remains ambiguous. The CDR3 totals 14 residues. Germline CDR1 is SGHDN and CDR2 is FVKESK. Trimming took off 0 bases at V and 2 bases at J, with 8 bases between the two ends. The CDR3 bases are TGTGCCAGCAGCCAAGATTGGGTAGCCTACGAGCAGTACTTC. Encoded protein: CASSQDWVAYEQYF.